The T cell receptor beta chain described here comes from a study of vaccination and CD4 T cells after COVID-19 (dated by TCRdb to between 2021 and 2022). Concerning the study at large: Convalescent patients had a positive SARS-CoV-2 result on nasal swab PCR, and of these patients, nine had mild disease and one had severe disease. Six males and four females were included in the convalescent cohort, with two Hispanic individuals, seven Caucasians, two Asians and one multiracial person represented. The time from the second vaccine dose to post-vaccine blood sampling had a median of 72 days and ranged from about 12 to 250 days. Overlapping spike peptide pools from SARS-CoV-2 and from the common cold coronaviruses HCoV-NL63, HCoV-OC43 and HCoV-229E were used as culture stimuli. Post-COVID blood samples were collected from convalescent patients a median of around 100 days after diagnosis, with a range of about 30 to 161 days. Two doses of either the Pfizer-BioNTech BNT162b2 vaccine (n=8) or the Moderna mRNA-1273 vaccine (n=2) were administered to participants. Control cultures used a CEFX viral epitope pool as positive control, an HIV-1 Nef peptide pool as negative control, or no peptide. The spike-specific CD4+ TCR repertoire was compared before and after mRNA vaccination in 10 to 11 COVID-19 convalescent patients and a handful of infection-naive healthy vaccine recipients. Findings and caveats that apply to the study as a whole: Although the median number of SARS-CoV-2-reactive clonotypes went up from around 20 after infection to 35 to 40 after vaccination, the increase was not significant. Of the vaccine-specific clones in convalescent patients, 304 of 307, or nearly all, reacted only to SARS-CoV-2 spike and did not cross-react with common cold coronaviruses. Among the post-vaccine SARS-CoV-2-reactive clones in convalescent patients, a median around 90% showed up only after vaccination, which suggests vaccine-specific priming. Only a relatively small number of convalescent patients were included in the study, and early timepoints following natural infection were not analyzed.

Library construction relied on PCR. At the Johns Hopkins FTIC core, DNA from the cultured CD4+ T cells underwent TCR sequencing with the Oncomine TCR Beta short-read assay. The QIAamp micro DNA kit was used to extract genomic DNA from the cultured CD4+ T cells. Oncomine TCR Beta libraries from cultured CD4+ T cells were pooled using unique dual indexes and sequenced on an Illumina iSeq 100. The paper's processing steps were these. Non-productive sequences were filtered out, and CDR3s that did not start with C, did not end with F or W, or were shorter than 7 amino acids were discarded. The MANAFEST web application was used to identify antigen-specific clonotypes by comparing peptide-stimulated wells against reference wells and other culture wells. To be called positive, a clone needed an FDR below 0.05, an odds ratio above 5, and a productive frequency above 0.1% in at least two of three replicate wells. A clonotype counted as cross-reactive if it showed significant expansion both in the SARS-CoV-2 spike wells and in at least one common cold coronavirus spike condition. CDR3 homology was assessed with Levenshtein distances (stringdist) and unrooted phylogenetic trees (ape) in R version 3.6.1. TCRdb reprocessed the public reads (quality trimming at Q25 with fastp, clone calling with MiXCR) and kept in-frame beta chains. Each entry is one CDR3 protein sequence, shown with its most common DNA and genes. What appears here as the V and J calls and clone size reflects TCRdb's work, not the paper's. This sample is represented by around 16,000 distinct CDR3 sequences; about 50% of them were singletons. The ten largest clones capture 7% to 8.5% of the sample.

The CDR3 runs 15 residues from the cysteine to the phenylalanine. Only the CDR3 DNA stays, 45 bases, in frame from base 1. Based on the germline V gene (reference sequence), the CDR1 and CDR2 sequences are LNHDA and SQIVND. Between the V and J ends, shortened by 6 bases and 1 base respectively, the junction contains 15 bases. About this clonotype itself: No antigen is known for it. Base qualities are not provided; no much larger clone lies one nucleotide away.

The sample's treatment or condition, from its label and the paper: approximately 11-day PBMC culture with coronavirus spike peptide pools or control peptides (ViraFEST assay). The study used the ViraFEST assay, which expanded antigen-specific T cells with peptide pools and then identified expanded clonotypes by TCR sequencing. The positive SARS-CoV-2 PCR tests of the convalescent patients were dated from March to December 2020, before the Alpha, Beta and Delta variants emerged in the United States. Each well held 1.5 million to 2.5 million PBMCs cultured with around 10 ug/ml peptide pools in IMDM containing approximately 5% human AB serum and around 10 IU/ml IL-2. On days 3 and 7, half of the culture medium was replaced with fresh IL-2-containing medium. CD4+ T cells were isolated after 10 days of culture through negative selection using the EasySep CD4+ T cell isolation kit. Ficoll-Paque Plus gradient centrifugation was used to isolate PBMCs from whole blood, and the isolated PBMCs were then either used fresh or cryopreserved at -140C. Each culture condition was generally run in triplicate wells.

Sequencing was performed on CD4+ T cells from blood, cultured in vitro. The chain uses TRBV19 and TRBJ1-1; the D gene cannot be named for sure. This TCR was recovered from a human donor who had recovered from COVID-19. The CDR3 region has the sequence CASSFGARPNTEAFF. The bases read TGTGCCAGTAGCTTCGGCGCCCGCCCGAACACTGAAGCTTTCTTT.